The TCR beta chain described here comes from a study of healthy donors' naive CD4 and CD8 T cells. Study-wide context: Donors came from three age groups: 20-25, 40-50 and 60-70 years.

Note on this clonotype: Its target is unknown.

A linear amplification protocol produced the TCR libraries from around 500 ng of total RNA. TCRdb analysed the reads with MiXCR anew, one entry per CDR3 protein. The data hold about 180,000 distinct CDR3 sequences, with around 74% observed a single time. V lost 5 bases and J 3 bases, leaving 11 bases between the germline ends. Germline CDR1 and CDR2: GTSNPN and SVGIG (reference sequence). CDR3 size: 13 residues. Study findings and constraints: Reportedly, most V and J gene segments showed naive CD4+ versus CD8+ bias. Bulk sequencing left alpha and beta chains unpaired.

The origin of this receptor is a pool of human donors in good health; the sample pools cells from several healthy donors. The specimen sequenced was naive CD4+ and CD8+ T cells sorted from blood, pooled from several donors. The gene calls are TRBV30 and TRBJ1-5; no firm D call. The CDR3 reads CAWADGNNQPQHF. For the CDR3, the DNA is TGTGCCTGGGCGGACGGAAACAATCAGCCCCAGCATTTT.